Sequencing of this T cell receptor (beta chain) was carried out in a study of siplizumab effects on memory and regulatory T cells. Comment on this clone: Its cognate antigen is unknown.

Study-wide results and limits: Confirmatory evidence of suppressive function in proliferating siplizumab-culture Tregs was not obtained.

Clones were read by immunoSEQ multiplex PCR, and TCRdb kept only the in-frame ones, dropping some. The table records about 50,000 clones, about 93% of them present only once. V was shortened by 2 bases and J by 6 bases, with 15 bases between the two germline ends. Germline CDR1 reads SGHDT; CDR2 reads YYEEEE. This CDR3 comprises 14 residues. The gene calls are TRBV5-6 and TRBJ2-7, with D possibly being TRBD2 (5 bases). This TCR was recovered from a human donor in good health. Sequencing was carried out using CD8+ T cells sorted from blood. The CDR3 protein is CASSFGNLVGEQYF. The CDR3 bases are TGTGCCAGCAGCTTCGGGAACCTGGTCGGCGAGCAGTACTTC.